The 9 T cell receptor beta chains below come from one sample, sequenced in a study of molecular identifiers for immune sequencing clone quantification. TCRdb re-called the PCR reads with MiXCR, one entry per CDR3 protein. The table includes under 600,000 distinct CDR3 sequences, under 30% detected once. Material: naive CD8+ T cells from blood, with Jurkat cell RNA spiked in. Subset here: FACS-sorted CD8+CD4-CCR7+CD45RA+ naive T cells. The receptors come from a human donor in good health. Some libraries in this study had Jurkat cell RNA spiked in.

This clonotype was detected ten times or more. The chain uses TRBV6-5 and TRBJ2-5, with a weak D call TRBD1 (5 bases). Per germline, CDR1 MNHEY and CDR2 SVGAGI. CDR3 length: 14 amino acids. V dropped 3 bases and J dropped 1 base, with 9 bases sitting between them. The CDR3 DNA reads TGTGCCAGCAGTTATTCTGACAGCCAAGAGACCCAGTACTTC. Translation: CASSYSDSQETQYF.

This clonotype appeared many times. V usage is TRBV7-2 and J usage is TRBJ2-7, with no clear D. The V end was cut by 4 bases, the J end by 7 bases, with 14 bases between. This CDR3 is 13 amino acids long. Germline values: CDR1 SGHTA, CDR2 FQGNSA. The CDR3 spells CASSSGEVVEQYF. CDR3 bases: TGTGCCAGCAGCTCCGGAGAAGTGGTAGAGCAGTACTTC.

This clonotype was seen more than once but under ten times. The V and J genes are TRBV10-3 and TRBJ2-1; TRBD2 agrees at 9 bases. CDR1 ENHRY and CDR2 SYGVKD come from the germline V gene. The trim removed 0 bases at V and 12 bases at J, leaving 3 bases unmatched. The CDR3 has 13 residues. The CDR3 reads CAISESLAGLQFF. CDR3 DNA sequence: TGTGCCATCAGTGAGTCCCTAGCGGGACTGCAGTTCTTC.

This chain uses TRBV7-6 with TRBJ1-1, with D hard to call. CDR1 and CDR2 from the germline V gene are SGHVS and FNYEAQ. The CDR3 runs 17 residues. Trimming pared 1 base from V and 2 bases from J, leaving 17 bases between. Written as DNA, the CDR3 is TGTGCCAGCAGCTTAGAGTGGGGTGGTTTTGTAAACACTGAAGCTTTCTTT. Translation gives CASSLEWGGFVNTEAFF.

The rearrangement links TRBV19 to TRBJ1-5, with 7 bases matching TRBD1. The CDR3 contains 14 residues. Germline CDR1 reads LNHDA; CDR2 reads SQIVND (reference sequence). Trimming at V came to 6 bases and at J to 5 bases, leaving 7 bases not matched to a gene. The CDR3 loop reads CASRGTEGDQPQHF. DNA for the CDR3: TGTGCCAGTAGAGGGACAGAAGGGGATCAGCCCCAGCATTTT.

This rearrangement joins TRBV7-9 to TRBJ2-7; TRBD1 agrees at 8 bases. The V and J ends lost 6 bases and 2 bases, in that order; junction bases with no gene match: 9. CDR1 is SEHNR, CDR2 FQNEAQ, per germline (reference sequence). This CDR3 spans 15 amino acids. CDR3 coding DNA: TGTGCCAGCAGTCCAGGACAGGGACTCGCCTACGAGCAGTACTTC. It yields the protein CASSPGQGLAYEQYF.

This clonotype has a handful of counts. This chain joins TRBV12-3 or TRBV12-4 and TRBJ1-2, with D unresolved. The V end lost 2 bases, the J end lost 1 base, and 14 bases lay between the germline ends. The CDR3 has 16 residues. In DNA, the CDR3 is TGTGCCAGCAGTTTATATCCCGGGTTGAATAACTATGGCTACACCTTC. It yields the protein CASSLYPGLNNYGYTF.

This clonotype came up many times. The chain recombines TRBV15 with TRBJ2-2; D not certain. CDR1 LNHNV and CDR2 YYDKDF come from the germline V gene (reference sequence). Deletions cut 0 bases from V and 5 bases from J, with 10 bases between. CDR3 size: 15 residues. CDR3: CATSRESITTGELFF. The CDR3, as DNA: TGTGCCACCAGCAGAGAAAGTATTACAACCGGGGAGCTGTTTTTT.

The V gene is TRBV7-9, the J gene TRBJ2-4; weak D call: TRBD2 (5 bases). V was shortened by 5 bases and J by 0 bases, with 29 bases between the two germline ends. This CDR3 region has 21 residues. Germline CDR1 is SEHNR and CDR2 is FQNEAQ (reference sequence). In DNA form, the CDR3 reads TGTGCCAGCAGCACCCTTCCCGCTGAGCCGGGGTCGCGAGTAGCCAAAAACATTCAGTACTTC. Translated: CASSTLPAEPGSRVAKNIQYF.